This passage covers 17 T cell receptor beta chains from one sample sequenced in a study of radiation and T cells in renal cell carcinoma (dated by TCRdb to the early 2020s). The library was prepared using the immunoSEQ multiplex PCR assay. The table comes from immuneACCESS by way of TCRdb, which keeps in-frame sequences with V and J called. Part of the clones is missing from these tables; in studies checked, under half for an unresolved V gene and the rest for unknown reasons. The sample includes 140,000 or so clones, with 70% to 90% observed a single time. The biggest ten clones account for about 11% of the sample. The meaning of the sample's time point label: baseline pretreatment blood. The treatment or condition tag for this specimen amounts to: 15 Gy SBRT to primary tumor, nephrectomy 4 weeks later. The source material was blood, sampled from a patient whose treatment included radiotherapy and nephrectomy. The receptors stem from a woman aged 50 to 60 with renal cell carcinoma.

This chain links TRBV7-2 with TRBJ2-2; D is ambiguous. The CDR3 loop spans 14 amino acids. Between the trimmed V and J ends, which lost 9 bases and 0 bases, there was a span of 11 bases. From germline, CDR1 is SGHTA and CDR2 FQGNSA. The CDR3 reads CARSQRTNTGELFF. The CDR3 nucleotides read TGTGCCAGATCACAGAGGACGAACACCGGGGAGCTGTTTTTT.

The rearrangement joins TRBV6-5 to TRBJ1-2; no reliable D call. Trimming removed 2 bases at V and 10 bases at J, with 11 bases between. The germline V gene encodes CDR1 MNHEY and CDR2 SVGAGI. This CDR3 is built from 12 residues. The CDR3 spells CASSYNGLDYTF. The CDR3 nucleotides are TGTGCCAGCAGTTACAACGGTCTAGACTACACCTTC.

The chain employs TRBV5-4 and TRBJ1-2; 7 bases line up with TRBD1. Losses at the gene ends were 4 bases for V and 2 bases for J; bases not matched to a gene: 2. Germline-derived CDR1 and CDR2 are SGHNT and YYREEE (reference sequence). This CDR3 spans 13 amino acids. The DNA of the CDR3 is TGTGCCAGCAGCCGAGGGGGCAACTATGGCTACACCTTC. It codes for CASSRGGNYGYTF.

This clone turned up a few times. The chain couples TRBV5-4 to TRBJ1-2, with D tentatively TRBD1 (5 bases). Trimming left V 2 bases short and J 5 bases short, with 10 bases between. This CDR3 comprises 13 residues. Germline V gene data show CDR1 as SGHNT and CDR2 as YYREEE (reference sequence). In DNA, the CDR3 is TGTGCCAGCAGCTTTGAGGGGAAGTATGGCTACACCTTC. The encoded protein is CASSFEGKYGYTF.

The J gene is TRBJ1-1, the V gene TRBV28; 7 nucleotides agree with TRBD1. The CDR3 contains 13 residues. V lost 11 bases to trimming and J lost 5 bases; unmatched junction nucleotides: 11. Germline lookup yields CDR1 MDHEN and CDR2 SYDVKM. The CDR3 sequence is CALTQGIGTEAFF. The CDR3 DNA follows: TGTGCCCTAACACAGGGGATCGGTACTGAAGCTTTCTTT.

The chain combines TRBV10-1 with TRBJ2-1; D is ambiguous. V was pared by 6 bases and J by 6 bases, with 12 bases between. The CDR3 has 13 residues. Germline loops: CDR1 WNHNN, CDR2 SYGVQD (reference sequence). CDR3 sequence (DNA): TGCGCCAGCAGCCCCAGGAGTCCCAATGAGCAGTTCTTC. Protein sequence: CASSPRSPNEQFF.

The V and J genes are TRBV9 and TRBJ1-6; D may be TRBD1 (6 bases). V was trimmed by 4 bases and J by 0 bases, leaving 11 bases between them. Germline lookup yields CDR1 SGDLS and CDR2 YYNGEE. This CDR3 is built from 16 residues. In DNA form, the CDR3 reads TGTGCCAGCAGCCCTACAGGGAGCTCCTATAATTCACCCCTCCACTTT. Its translation is CASSPTGSSYNSPLHF.

The chain carries TRBV7-9 and TRBJ2-6; TRBD1 matches 7 bases. With V trimmed by 4 bases and J by 0 bases, 9 bases remained unmatched. The CDR3 sequence is 18 residues long. Germline V lookup: CDR1 SEHNR, CDR2 FQNEAQ (reference sequence). This chain's CDR3 is CASSSDREQRSGANVLTF. Here the CDR3 DNA reads TGTGCCAGCAGCTCAGACAGGGAACAACGCTCTGGGGCCAACGTCCTGACTTTC.

A note on this clone: The same CDR3 can be traced to other DNA sequences in this sample. V usage is TRBV29-1 and J usage is TRBJ1-2; D possibly corresponds to TRBD1 (6 bases). The V gene's germline CDR1 is SQVTM and CDR2 ANQGSEA. The CDR3 covers 15 residues. Deletions cut 4 bases from V and 4 bases from J, with 19 bases between. CDR3 coding DNA: TGCAGCGTTGTCTACTTTTCAACAGGGATCTATGGCTACACCTTC. Translating gives CSVVYFSTGIYGYTF.

The V and J genes are TRBV19 and TRBJ1-1, with D unclear. The V gene's germline CDR1 is LNHDA and CDR2 SQIVND (reference sequence). The CDR3 spans 14 residues. The germline V and J ends were trimmed by 4 bases and 5 bases, with 14 bases remaining between them. CDR3 amino acids: CASSNPRIGTEAFF. The DNA for the CDR3 is TGTGCCAGTAGTAACCCTCGGATTGGGACTGAAGCTTTCTTT.

The chain joins TRBV7-2 to TRBJ2-1, with 10 bases matching TRBD2. In germline, CDR1 is SGHTA, CDR2 FQGNSA. V shed 2 bases and J 6 bases; nucleotides not matched to a gene: 4. This CDR3 has 15 amino acids. The CDR3 loop reads CASSLTAGGSNEQFF. CDR3 in DNA: TGTGCCAGCAGCTTAACAGCGGGGGGGTCCAATGAGCAGTTCTTC.

The J gene is TRBJ1-3, the V gene TRBV18, with 8 bases that match TRBD1. This CDR3 spans 15 amino acids. The trim removed 4 bases at V and 0 bases at J, leaving 2 bases unmatched. CDR1 is KGHSH, CDR2 LQKENI, per germline. The CDR3 nucleotides are TGTGCCAGCTCACAGGACAGGGACTCTGGAAACACCATATATTTT. Its protein is CASSQDRDSGNTIYF.

The chain employs TRBV9 and TRBJ1-6; 8 bases map to TRBD1. The junction had 6 bases not matched to a gene; V was cut back by 3 bases and J by 7 bases. Germline V CDR1 and CDR2: SGDLS, YYNGEE. This CDR3 region has 15 residues. The CDR3 reads CASSEGQVRNSPLHF. CDR3 in DNA: TGTGCCAGCAGCGAGGGACAGGTACGGAATTCACCCCTCCACTTT.

Notes on this clone: Germline is not matched at one junction end, which may reflect a read error. The chain employs TRBV5-1 and TRBJ1-6; the match to TRBD1 covers 7 bases. The germline gives CDR1 SGHRS, CDR2 YFSETQ. The CDR3 runs to 16 residues. The CDR3 is CASSSTRTGQNSPPHF. Here the CDR3 DNA reads TGCGCCAGCAGCTCTACTAGGACAGGCCAGAATTCACCCCCCCACTTT. The whole variable domain, remainder taken from reference TRBV5-1 and TRBJ1-6, is KAGVTQTPRYLIKTRGQQVTLSCSPISGHRSVSWYQQTPGQGLQFLFEYFSETQRNKGNFPGRFSGRQFSNSRSEMNVSTLELGDSALYLCASSSTRTGQNSPPHFGNGTRLTVT.

This chain links TRBV5-6 with TRBJ2-1, with 8 positions matching TRBD1. In germline, CDR1 is SGHDT, CDR2 YYEEEE. This CDR3 spans 16 amino acids. The junction had 15 bases not matched to a gene; V was cut back by 5 bases and J by 8 bases. The CDR3 DNA reads as TGTGCCAGCAGTCGACAGGGGTCAATAAGACGTGATGAGCAGTTCTTC. Translating gives CASSRQGSIRRDEQFF.

This clone was seen only a few times. The chain joins TRBV11-2 to TRBJ2-1, with D unresolved. From germline, CDR1 is SGHAT and CDR2 FQNNGV. V was clipped by 1 base and J by 4 bases, with 2 bases between them. The CDR3 sequence is 12 residues long. CDR3 loop: CASSLGYNEQFF. As DNA, the CDR3 is TGTGCCAGCAGCTTAGGGTACAATGAGCAGTTCTTC. The whole variable domain, remainder taken from reference TRBV11-2 and TRBJ2-1, is EAGVAQSPRYKIIEKRQSVAFWCNPISGHATLYWYQQILGQGPKLLIQFQNNGVVDDSQLPKDRFSAERLKGVDSTLKIQPAKLEDSAVYLCASSLGYNEQFFGPGTRLTVL.

The chain is built from TRBV11-2 and TRBJ1-1; no reliable D call. Trimming removed 7 bases at V and 3 bases at J, with 15 bases between. This CDR3 has 14 amino acids. Per germline, CDR1 SGHAT and CDR2 FQNNGV. CDR3 bases: TGTGCCAGCACCATAACCCCTGGGGACACTGAAGCTTTCTTT. Translation gives CASTITPGDTEAFF.